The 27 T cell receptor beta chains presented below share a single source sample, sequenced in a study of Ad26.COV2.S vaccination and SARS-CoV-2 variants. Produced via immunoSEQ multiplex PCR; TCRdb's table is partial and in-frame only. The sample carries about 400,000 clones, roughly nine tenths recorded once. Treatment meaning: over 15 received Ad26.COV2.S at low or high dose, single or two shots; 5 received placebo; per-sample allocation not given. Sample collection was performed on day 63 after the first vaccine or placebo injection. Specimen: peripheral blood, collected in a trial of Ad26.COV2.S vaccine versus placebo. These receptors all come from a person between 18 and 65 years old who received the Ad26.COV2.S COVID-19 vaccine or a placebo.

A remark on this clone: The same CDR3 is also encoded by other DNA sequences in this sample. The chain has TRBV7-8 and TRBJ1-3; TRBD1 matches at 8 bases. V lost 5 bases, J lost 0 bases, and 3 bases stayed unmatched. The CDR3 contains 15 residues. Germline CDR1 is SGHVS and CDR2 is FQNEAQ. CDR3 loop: CASSRTGTSGNTIYF. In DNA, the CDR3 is TGTGCCAGCAGCCGGACAGGGACCTCTGGAAACACCATATATTTT.

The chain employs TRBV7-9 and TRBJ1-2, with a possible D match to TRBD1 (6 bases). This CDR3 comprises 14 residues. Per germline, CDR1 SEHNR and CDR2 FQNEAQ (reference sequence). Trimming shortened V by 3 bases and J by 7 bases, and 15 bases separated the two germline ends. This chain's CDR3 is CASSLSRDMSGYTF. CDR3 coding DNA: TGTGCCAGCAGCTTGTCCCGGGACATGAGTGGCTACACCTTC.

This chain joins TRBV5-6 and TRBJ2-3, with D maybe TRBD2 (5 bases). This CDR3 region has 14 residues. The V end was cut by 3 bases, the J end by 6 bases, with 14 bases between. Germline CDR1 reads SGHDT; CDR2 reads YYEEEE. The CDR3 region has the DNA TGTGCCAGCAGCTCCTTGTGGAGGATGGATACGCAGTATTTT. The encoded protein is CASSSLWRMDTQYF.

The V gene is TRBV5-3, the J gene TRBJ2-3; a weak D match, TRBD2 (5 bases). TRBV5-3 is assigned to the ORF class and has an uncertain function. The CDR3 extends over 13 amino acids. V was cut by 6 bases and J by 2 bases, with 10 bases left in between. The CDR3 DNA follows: TGTGCCAGAAAAGTGGACTTCACAGATACGCAGTATTTT. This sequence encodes CARKVDFTDTQYF.

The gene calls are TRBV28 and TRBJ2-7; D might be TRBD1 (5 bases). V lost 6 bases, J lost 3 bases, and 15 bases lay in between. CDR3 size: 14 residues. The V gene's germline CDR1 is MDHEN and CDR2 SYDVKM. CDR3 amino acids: CASSRRLTVYEQYF. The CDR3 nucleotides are TGTGCCAGCAGCCGACGATTGACAGTCTACGAGCAGTACTTC. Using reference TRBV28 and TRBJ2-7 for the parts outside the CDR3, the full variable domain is DVKVTQSSRYLVKRTGEKVFLECVQDMDHENMFWYRQDPGLGLRLIYFSYDVKMKEKGDIPEGYSVSREKKERFSLILESASTNQTSMYLCASSRRLTVYEQYFGPGTRLTVT.

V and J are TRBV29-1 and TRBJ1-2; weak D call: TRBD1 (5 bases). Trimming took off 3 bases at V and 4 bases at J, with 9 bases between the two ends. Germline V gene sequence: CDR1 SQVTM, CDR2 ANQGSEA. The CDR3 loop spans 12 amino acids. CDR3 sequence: CSVDRQGYGYTF. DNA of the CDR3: TGCAGCGTTGATAGGCAGGGCTATGGCTACACCTTC.

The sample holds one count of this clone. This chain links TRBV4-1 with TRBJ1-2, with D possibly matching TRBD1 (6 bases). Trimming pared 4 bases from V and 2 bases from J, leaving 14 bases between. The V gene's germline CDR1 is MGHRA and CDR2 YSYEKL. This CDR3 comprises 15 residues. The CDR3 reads CASSPTTGANYGYTF. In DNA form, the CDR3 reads TGCGCCAGCAGCCCGACGACAGGAGCGAACTATGGCTACACCTTC.

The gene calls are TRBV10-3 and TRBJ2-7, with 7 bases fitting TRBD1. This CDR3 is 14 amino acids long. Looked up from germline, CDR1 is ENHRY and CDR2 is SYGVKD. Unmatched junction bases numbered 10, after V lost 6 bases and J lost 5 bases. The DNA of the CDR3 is TGTGCCATCAGAGCCGGGACAGAGGTCGACGAGCAGTACTTC. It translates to CAIRAGTEVDEQYF.

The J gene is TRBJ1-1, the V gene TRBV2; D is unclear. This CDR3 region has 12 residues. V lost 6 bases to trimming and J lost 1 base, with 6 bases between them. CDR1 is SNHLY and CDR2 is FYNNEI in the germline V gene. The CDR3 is CASSVRNTEAFF. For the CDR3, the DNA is TGTGCCAGCAGCGTCCGGAACACTGAAGCTTTCTTT.

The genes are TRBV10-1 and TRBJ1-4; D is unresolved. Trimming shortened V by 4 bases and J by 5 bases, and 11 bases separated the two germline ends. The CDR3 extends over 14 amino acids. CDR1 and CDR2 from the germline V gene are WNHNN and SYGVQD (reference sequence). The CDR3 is CASSGVRVNEKLFF. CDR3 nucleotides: TGCGCCAGCAGTGGGGTTAGGGTAAATGAAAAACTGTTTTTT.

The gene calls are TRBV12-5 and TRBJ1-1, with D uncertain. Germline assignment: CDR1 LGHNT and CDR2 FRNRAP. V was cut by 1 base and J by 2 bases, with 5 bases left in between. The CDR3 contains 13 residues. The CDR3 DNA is TGTGCTAGTGGTTTGGGGTTCAACACTGAAGCTTTCTTT. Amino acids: CASGLGFNTEAFF.

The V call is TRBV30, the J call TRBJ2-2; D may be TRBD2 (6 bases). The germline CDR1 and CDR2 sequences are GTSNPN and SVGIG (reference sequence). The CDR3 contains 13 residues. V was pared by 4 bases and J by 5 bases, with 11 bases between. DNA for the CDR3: TGTGCCTGGAAGGAGGGTTTTACCGGGGAGCTGTTTTTT. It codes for CAWKEGFTGELFF.

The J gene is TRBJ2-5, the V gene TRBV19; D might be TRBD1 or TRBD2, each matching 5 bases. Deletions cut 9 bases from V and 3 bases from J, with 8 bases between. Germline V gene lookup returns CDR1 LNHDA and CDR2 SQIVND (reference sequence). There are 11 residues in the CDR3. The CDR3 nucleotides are TGTGCCAGCGGGGCAGAAGAGACCCAGTACTTC. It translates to CASGAEETQYF.

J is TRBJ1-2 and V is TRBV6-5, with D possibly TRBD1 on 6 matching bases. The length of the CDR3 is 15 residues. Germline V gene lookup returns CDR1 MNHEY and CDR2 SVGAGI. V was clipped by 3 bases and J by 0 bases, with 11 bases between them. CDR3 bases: TGTGCCAGCAGTTATTGGTCAGGGGCTAACTATGGCTACACCTTC. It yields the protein CASSYWSGANYGYTF.

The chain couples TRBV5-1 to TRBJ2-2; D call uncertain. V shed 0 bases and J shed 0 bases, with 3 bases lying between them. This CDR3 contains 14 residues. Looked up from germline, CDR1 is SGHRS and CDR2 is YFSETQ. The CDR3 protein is CASSLGPNTGELFF. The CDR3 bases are TGCGCCAGCAGCTTGGGGCCGAACACCGGGGAGCTGTTTTTT.

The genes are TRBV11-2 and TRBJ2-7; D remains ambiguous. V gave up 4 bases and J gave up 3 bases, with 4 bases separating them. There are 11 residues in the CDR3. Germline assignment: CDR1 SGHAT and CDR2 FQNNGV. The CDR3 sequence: CASSYFYEQYF. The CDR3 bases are TGTGCCAGCAGCTATTTCTACGAGCAGTACTTC. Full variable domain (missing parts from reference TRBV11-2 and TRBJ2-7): EAGVAQSPRYKIIEKRQSVAFWCNPISGHATLYWYQQILGQGPKLLIQFQNNGVVDDSQLPKDRFSAERLKGVDSTLKIQPAKLEDSAVYLCASSYFYEQYFGPGTRLTVT.

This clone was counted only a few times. The CDR3: CAIFQEGYGYTF. CDR3 nucleotide sequence: TGTGCCATCTTCCAAGAGGGCTATGGCTACACCTTC. The genes are TRBV10-3 and TRBJ1-2; D is unresolved. V was cut by 8 bases and J by 4 bases, with 11 bases left in between. CDR3 length: 12 residues. The germline CDR1 and CDR2 sequences are ENHRY and SYGVKD.

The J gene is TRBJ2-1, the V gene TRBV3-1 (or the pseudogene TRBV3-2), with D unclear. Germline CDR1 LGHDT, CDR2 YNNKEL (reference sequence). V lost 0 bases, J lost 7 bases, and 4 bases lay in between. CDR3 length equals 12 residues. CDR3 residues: CASSQDLNEQFF. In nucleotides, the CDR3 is TGTGCCAGCAGCCAAGACTTGAATGAGCAGTTCTTC.

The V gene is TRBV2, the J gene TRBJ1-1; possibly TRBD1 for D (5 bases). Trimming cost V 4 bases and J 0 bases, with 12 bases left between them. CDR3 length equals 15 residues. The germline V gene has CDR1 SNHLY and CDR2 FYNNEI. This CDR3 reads CASSVETVMNTEAFF. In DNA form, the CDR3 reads TGTGCCAGCAGTGTCGAGACAGTCATGAACACTGAAGCTTTCTTT.

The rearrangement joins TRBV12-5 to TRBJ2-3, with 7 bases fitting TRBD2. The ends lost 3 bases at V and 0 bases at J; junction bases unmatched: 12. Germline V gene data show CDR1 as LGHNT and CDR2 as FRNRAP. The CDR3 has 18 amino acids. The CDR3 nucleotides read TGTGCTAGTGGTTTTGCCCCCCGGGAGGCTTCTAGCACAGATACGCAGTATTTT. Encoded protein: CASGFAPREASSTDTQYF. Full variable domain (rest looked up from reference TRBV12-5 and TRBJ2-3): DARVTQTPRHKVTEMGQEVTMRCQPILGHNTVFWYRQTMMQGLELLAYFRNRAPLDDSGMPKDRFSAEMPDATLATLKIQPSEPRDSAVYFCASGFAPREASSTDTQYFGPGTRLTVL.

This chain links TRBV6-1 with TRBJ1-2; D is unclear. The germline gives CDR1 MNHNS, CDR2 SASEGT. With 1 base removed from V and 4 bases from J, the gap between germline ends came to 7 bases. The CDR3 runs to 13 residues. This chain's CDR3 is CASSEEAPYGYTF. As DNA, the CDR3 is TGTGCCAGCAGTGAAGAAGCCCCCTATGGCTACACCTTC.

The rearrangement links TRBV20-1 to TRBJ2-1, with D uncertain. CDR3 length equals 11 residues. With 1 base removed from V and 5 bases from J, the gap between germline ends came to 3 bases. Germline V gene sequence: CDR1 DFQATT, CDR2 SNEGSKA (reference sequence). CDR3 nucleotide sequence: TGCAGTGCTAGAGGGGACAATGAGCAGTTCTTC. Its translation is CSARGDNEQFF.

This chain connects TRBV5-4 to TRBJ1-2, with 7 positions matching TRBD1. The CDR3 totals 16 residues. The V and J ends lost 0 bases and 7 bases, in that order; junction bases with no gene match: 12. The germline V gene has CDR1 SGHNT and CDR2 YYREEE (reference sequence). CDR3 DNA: TGTGCCAGCAGCTTGGCGGGCATCGGACAGGCTGTTGGCTACACCTTC. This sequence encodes CASSLAGIGQAVGYTF.

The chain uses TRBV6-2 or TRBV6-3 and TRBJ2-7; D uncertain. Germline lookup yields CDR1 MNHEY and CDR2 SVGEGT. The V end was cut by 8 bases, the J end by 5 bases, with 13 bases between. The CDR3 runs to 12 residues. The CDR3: CASGWGFHEQYF. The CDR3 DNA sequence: TGTGCCAGCGGTTGGGGTTTCCACGAGCAGTACTTC.

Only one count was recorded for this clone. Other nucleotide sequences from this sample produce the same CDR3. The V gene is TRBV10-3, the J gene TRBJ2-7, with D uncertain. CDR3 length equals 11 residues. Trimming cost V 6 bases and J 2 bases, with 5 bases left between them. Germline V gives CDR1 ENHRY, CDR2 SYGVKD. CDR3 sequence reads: CAISEAYEQYF. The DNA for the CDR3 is TGTGCCATCAGCGAAGCCTACGAGCAGTACTTC.

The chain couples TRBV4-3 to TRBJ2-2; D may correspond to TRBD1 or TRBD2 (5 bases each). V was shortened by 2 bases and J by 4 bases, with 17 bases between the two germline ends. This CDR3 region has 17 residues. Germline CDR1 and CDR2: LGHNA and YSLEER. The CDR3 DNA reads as TGCGCCAGCAGCCAATCGGCTGGGACCGTGGGCACCGGGGAGCTGTTTTTT. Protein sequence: CASSQSAGTVGTGELFF.

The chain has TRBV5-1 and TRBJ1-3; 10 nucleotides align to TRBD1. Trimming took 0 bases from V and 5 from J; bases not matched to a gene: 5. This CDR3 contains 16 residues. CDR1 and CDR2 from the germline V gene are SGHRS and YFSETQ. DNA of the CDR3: TGCGCCAGCAGCTTGGCCGGGACAGGGGAACGAAACACCATATATTTT. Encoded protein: CASSLAGTGERNTIYF.